These 26 T cell receptor beta chains share one sample of origin, sequenced in a study of cytomegalovirus exposure and HLA in healthy donors. The PCR made use of 60 Vbeta and 13 Jbeta primers. Measured with immunoSEQ multiplex PCR; TCRdb has only the in-frame clones, and not every one. This table holds around 140,000 clones, approximately 87% found once. Input material: PBMCs. The receptors come from a man aged 40-49 years in good health and CMV-seronegative.

V usage is TRBV7-9 and J usage is TRBJ1-2, with D possibly matching TRBD1 (6 bases). The V gene lost 1 base and the J gene lost 7 bases, with 13 bases spanning the gap. CDR1 and CDR2 from the germline V gene are SEHNR and FQNEAQ (reference sequence). The CDR3 has 14 amino acids. The CDR3 is CASSLGAGASGYTF. CDR3 bases: TGTGCCAGCAGCTTAGGGGCAGGGGCCTCTGGCTACACCTTC. Full variable domain (missing parts from reference TRBV7-9 and TRBJ1-2): DTGVSQNPRHKITKRGQNVTFRCDPISEHNRLYWYRQTLGQGPEFLTYFQNEAQLEKSRLLSDRFSAERPKGSFSTLEIQRTEQGDSAMYLCASSLGAGASGYTFGSGTRLTVV.

The chain uses TRBV9 and TRBJ2-3; 7 positions agree with TRBD2. V shed 3 bases, J shed 0 bases, and the junction held 1 base outside the gene matches. The CDR3 length is 14 residues. Germline-derived CDR1 and CDR2 are SGDLS and YYNGEE. The CDR3 region is CASSGSGSTDTQYF. CDR3 DNA: TGTGCCAGCAGCGGTAGCGGGAGCACAGATACGCAGTATTTT. The whole variable domain, remainder taken from reference TRBV9 and TRBJ2-3, is DSGVTQTPKHLITATGQRVTLRCSPRSGDLSVYWYQQSLDQGLQFLIQYYNGEERAKGNILERFSAQQFPDLHSELNLSSLELGDSALYFCASSGSGSTDTQYFGPGTRLTVL.

The rearrangement uses TRBV6-6 and TRBJ2-1, with 9 nucleotides matching TRBD2. The germline gives CDR1 MNHNY, CDR2 SVGAGI (reference sequence). The J segment lost 4 bases and the V segment lost 7 bases, leaving 8 bases of the junction unmatched. The CDR3 has 15 residues. The CDR3 DNA follows: TGTGCCAGCACCCTCGGGACTAGCAATTACAATGAGCAGTTCTTC. Residues: CASTLGTSNYNEQFF.

The chain employs TRBV2 and TRBJ1-4; 7 positions agree with TRBD1. V gave up 2 bases and J gave up 7 bases; unmatched junction bases: 4. The CDR3 consists of 14 residues. Germline assignment: CDR1 SNHLY and CDR2 FYNNEI. The CDR3 reads CASSERQGAEKLFF. The DNA for the CDR3 is TGTGCCAGCAGTGAAAGACAGGGAGCTGAAAAACTGTTTTTT.

This chain links TRBV5-6 with TRBJ2-7; 8 bases line up with TRBD1. Germline CDR1 reads SGHDT; CDR2 reads YYEEEE. Trimming took 3 bases from V and 2 from J; bases not matched to a gene: 4. The length of the CDR3 is 14 residues. CDR3 in DNA: TGTGCCAGCAGCTACGGACAGGGCCCCTACGAGCAGTACTTC. Its translation: CASSYGQGPYEQYF.

The V gene is TRBV21-1, the J gene TRBJ1-2; TRBD1 is taken as the D call from the table, unchecked against the DNA. TRBV21-1 is recorded as a pseudogene. The CDR3 has 14 residues. The CDR3 spells CASSKEPGGYGYTF. In DNA form, the CDR3 reads TGTGCCAGCAGCAAAGAGCCAGGGGGCTATGGCTACACCTTC.

The chain combines TRBV29-1 with TRBJ2-4; 13 bases are a match to TRBD2. Trimming cost V 5 bases and J 1 base; bases outside gene matches: 17. CDR1 is SQVTM, CDR2 ANQGSEA, per germline. The CDR3 consists of 20 residues. The CDR3 DNA is TGCAGCGTTACCTATCTTAGGACTAGCGGGAGTGAAATCGCCAAAAACATTCAGTACTTC. Translation gives CSVTYLRTSGSEIAKNIQYF.

In DNA form, the CDR3 reads TGTGCCAGCACTTCCGGGACTAGCAGCTACGAGCAGTACTTC. Protein product: CASTSGTSSYEQYF. J is TRBJ2-7 and V is TRBV6-5; TRBD2 aligns across 9 bases. The J segment lost 3 bases and the V segment lost 7 bases, leaving 7 bases of the junction unmatched. This CDR3 contains 14 residues. From germline, CDR1 is MNHEY and CDR2 SVGAGI.

This chain uses TRBV7-2 with TRBJ2-7, with 7 bases that match TRBD2. Germline V gives CDR1 SGHTA, CDR2 FQGNSA. V shed 8 bases, J shed 0 bases, and the junction held 13 bases outside the gene matches. This CDR3 has 16 amino acids. The CDR3 region has the DNA TGTGCCAGCTCCGTCGGCGGGGGTCCGAGCTCCTACGAGCAGTACTTC. This encodes CASSVGGGPSSYEQYF.

The V gene is TRBV7-9, the J gene TRBJ2-7; weak D call: TRBD2 (5 bases). The CDR3 extends over 12 amino acids. V was shortened by 1 base and J by 7 bases, with 8 bases between the two germline ends. CDR1 and CDR2 from the germline V gene are SEHNR and FQNEAQ (reference sequence). The CDR3: CASSLVSGEQYF. The CDR3 bases are TGTGCCAGCAGCTTAGTATCGGGGGAGCAGTACTTC.

This clone was seen a few times. The chain has TRBV28 and TRBJ1-1; 7 bases are a match to TRBD1. The CDR3 has 16 amino acids. With V trimmed by 6 bases and J by 1 base, 11 bases remained unmatched. Germline CDR1 and CDR2: MDHEN and SYDVKM. CDR3 bases: TGTGCCAGCAGCTTTCCCTCGGGACAGCCGAACACTGAAGCTTTCTTT. Encoded protein: CASSFPSGQPNTEAFF.

This sequence joins TRBV9 and TRBJ1-5; D is unclear. Germline CDR1 SGDLS, CDR2 YYNGEE. The CDR3 extends over 16 amino acids. Trimming took off 4 bases at V and 8 bases at J, with 22 bases between the two ends. DNA for the CDR3: TGTGCCAGCAGCCCCTCGACCGGGTTCGGAGTTGAGCCCCAGCATTTT. The encoded protein is CASSPSTGFGVEPQHF.

The rearrangement links TRBV2 to TRBJ2-3; 10 nucleotides line up with TRBD1. From germline, CDR1 is SNHLY and CDR2 FYNNEI. The V gene end was trimmed by 1 base and the J gene end by 3 bases; junction bases not matched to a gene: 4. The CDR3 loop spans 16 amino acids. The CDR3 reads CASSEETGGATDTQYF. The CDR3 bases are TGTGCCAGCAGTGAAGAGACAGGGGGCGCAACAGATACGCAGTATTTT.

V gene TRBV7-9 combines with J gene TRBJ2-5, with D possibly matching TRBD2 (6 bases). V was clipped by 2 bases and J by 3 bases, with 7 bases between them. The CDR3 sequence is 13 residues long. The germline V gene encodes CDR1 SEHNR and CDR2 FQNEAQ (reference sequence). The CDR3 coding sequence is TGTGCCAGCAGCTTACCGGGAGAAGAGACCCAGTACTTC. Residues: CASSLPGEETQYF.

Here the CDR3 DNA reads TGTGCCAGCAGTTACAACAGCCAAGAGACCCAGTACTTC. Translating gives CASSYNSQETQYF. The rearrangement links TRBV6-5 to TRBJ2-5, with D hard to call. The CDR3 covers 13 residues. The germline V gene has CDR1 MNHEY and CDR2 SVGAGI. V lost 2 bases and J lost 1, with 5 bases in between.

The rearrangement links TRBV5-1 to TRBJ1-3; 10 nucleotides align to TRBD1. This CDR3 is built from 15 residues. V shed 4 bases and J 6 bases; nucleotides not matched to a gene: 7. In germline, CDR1 is SGHRS, CDR2 YFSETQ. CDR3 bases: TGCGCCAGCAGCCGATTAGGACAGGGGGAAAACACCATATATTTT. Its protein product is CASSRLGQGENTIYF.

This clone was counted only a few times. The chain couples TRBV27 to TRBJ1-5, with TRBD1 matching 8 bases. Germline V CDR1 and CDR2: MNHEY, SMNVEV (reference sequence). This CDR3 is 15 amino acids long. The V gene end was trimmed by 4 bases and the J gene end by 13 bases; junction bases not matched to a gene: 15. This chain's CDR3 is CASSSTGGSGGHQHF. The CDR3 DNA sequence: TGTGCCAGCAGTTCCACAGGGGGTTCAGGGGGGCATCAGCATTTT.

The rearrangement joins TRBV6-5 to TRBJ1-1; unclear D gene. V was pared by 6 bases and J by 5 bases, with 13 bases between. This CDR3 has 13 amino acids. CDR1 and CDR2 from the germline V gene are MNHEY and SVGAGI. CDR3 sequence: CASRNRRNTEAFF. CDR3 DNA sequence: TGTGCCAGCAGGAACCGGAGGAATACTGAAGCTTTCTTT.

This clone came up once. The chain employs TRBV7-9 and TRBJ2-7, with 13 bases matching TRBD2. This CDR3 spans 16 amino acids. From germline, CDR1 is SEHNR and CDR2 FQNEAQ (reference sequence). Trimming at V came to 2 bases and at J to 6 bases, leaving 7 bases not matched to a gene. CDR3 bases: TGTGCCAGCAGCTTATCGTACGGACTAGCGGGAGCCGAGCAGTACTTC. It translates to CASSLSYGLAGAEQYF.

The chain joins TRBV2 to TRBJ2-7; no definite D call. Germline V gene lookup returns CDR1 SNHLY and CDR2 FYNNEI. The CDR3 spans 12 residues. Between the trimmed V and J ends, which lost 10 bases and 2 bases, there was a span of 12 bases. The CDR3, as DNA: TGTGCCATTCCGAGGAGTCCCTACGAGCAGTACTTC. Translation gives CAIPRSPYEQYF.

The chain joins TRBV4-3 to TRBJ2-6, with TRBD2 matching 7 bases. Trimming cost V 4 bases and J 2 bases; bases outside gene matches: 11. CDR1 is LGHNA, CDR2 YSLEER, per germline. This CDR3 has 18 amino acids. This CDR3 reads CASSPLSEGGPGANVLTF. The CDR3 DNA is TGCGCCAGCAGCCCACTTTCGGAGGGAGGGCCTGGGGCCAACGTCCTGACTTTC.

As for this clone: Other DNA sequences in this specimen translate into the identical CDR3. In nucleotides, the CDR3 is TGTGCCAGCAGCTTAGGGACTAGCGGCGGGGAGCTGTTTTTT. This codes for CASSLGTSGGELFF. The gene calls are TRBV7-3 and TRBJ2-2, with TRBD2 identical over 11 bases. The junction had 0 bases not matched to a gene; V was cut back by 2 bases and J by 7 bases. CDR1 SGHTA and CDR2 FQGTGA come from the germline V gene. The CDR3 extends over 14 amino acids.

This clone was seen just once. The DNA for the CDR3 is TGTGCCACCACCGGGGGGGGGCTCACGTGGGAGCTGTTTTTT. This translates into CATTGGGLTWELFF. The V and J genes are TRBV28 and TRBJ2-2; 8 bases are shared with TRBD2. V lost 10 bases to trimming and J lost 9 bases; unmatched junction nucleotides: 13. CDR3 size: 14 residues. CDR1 MDHEN and CDR2 SYDVKM come from the germline V gene.

A few counts support this clone. The rearrangement uses TRBV7-6 and TRBJ1-1; D uncertain. Germline lookup yields CDR1 SGHVS and CDR2 FNYEAQ. Trimming removed 1 base at V and 4 bases at J, with 7 bases between. CDR3 length: 13 amino acids. CDR3 in amino acids: CASSLETTTEAFF. The DNA of the CDR3 is TGTGCCAGCAGCTTAGAGACAACCACTGAAGCTTTCTTT.

This clone has a handful of counts. The genes are TRBV11-2 and TRBJ2-3, with D possibly TRBD1 on 5 matching bases. Trimming stripped 5 bases from V and 5 bases from J, with 17 bases between. CDR1 is SGHAT and CDR2 is FQNNGV in the germline V gene. The CDR3 loop spans 15 amino acids. CDR3 DNA: TGTGCCAGCAGCGGGCGGTGGCAGGGCGAAGATACGCAGTATTTT. This encodes CASSGRWQGEDTQYF.

The chain carries TRBV18 and TRBJ2-5, with 8 bases lining up with TRBD1. The CDR3 runs to 14 residues. The V and J ends lost 6 bases and 2 bases, in that order; junction bases with no gene match: 5. Germline-derived CDR1 and CDR2 are KGHSH and LQKENI. CDR3 DNA: TGTGCCAGCTCCTCGGGACAGGAACAAGAGACCCAGTACTTC. It encodes CASSSGQEQETQYF.